The 19 T cell receptor beta chains below all came from one sample that was sequenced in a study of T cell repertoires in cytomegalovirus infection. TCRdb passed the reads through MiXCR, listing each CDR3 protein once. The table includes over 150,000 distinct CDR3 sequences, 17% detected once. Sequenced input: CD8+ T cells from PBMCs. Every receptor here comes from a human donor in good health (CMV status not recorded). Some clones in this sample may be carry-over from other donors' samples.

Concerning this clonotype: A single base separates this from a much larger clone, so it may be a read error. The J gene is TRBJ2-5, the V gene TRBV7-2; D is uncertain. The V and J ends lost 0 bases and 4 bases respectively, with 12 bases between them. This CDR3 is built from 15 residues. The V gene's germline CDR1 is SGHTA and CDR2 FQGNSA. The CDR3 coding sequence is TGTGCCAGCAGCTTAGCTACCCTTGCCGGAGAGACCCAGTACTTC. Amino acids: CASSLATLAGETQYF.

The chain recombines TRBV6-5 with TRBJ1-6, with 7 bases lining up with TRBD1. CDR3 size: 16 residues. V shed 5 bases, J shed 5 bases, and the junction held 9 bases outside the gene matches. Germline CDR1 is MNHEY and CDR2 is SVGAGI. The CDR3 protein is CASSDRAGGDNSPLHF. DNA for the CDR3: TGTGCCAGCAGTGACAGAGCAGGGGGTGATAATTCACCCCTCCACTTT.

In its sample, this clonotype was seen many times. The chain couples TRBV7-2 to TRBJ2-1; maybe TRBD1 (6 bases). CDR1 is SGHTA and CDR2 is FQGNSA in the germline V gene. The CDR3 loop spans 15 amino acids. V lost 5 bases and J 0 bases, leaving 11 bases between the germline ends. The CDR3 nucleotides are TGTGCCAGCAGCGCAGACAGGAGCTCCTACAATGAGCAGTTCTTC. Protein: CASSADRSSYNEQFF.

The chain joins TRBV7-6 to TRBJ1-2; a weak D match, TRBD1 (5 bases). The germline V gene has CDR1 SGHVS and CDR2 FNYEAQ. The CDR3 consists of 13 residues. V lost 3 bases, J lost 7 bases, and 12 bases lay in between. In DNA form, the CDR3 reads TGTGCCAGCAGCTTCGGTCAGGGAGGTGGCTACACCTTC. Translation gives CASSFGQGGGYTF.

This clonotype was observed a handful of times. The chain combines TRBV25-1 with TRBJ2-5, with 9 bases aligning to TRBD2. V trimming: 2 bases; J trimming: 4 bases; junction bases outside the gene matches: 5. CDR3 length: 15 residues. Germline CDR1 MGHDK, CDR2 SYGVNS. In nucleotides, the CDR3 is TGTGCCAGCAGTGAACTAGCGGGGTCTTCAGAGACCCAGTACTTC. Translation: CASSELAGSSETQYF.

The rearrangement links TRBV5-6 to TRBJ2-5; possibly TRBD2 for D (5 bases). V lost 3 bases, J lost 13 bases, and 19 bases lay in between. This CDR3 has 13 residues. Germline V gives CDR1 SGHDT, CDR2 YYEEEE. CDR3 DNA: TGTGCCAGCAGCTCACCAGCGGACTTCGGTTTGTACTTC. It encodes CASSSPADFGLYF.

This chain connects TRBV7-6 to TRBJ1-2; a weak D match, TRBD1 (6 bases). The CDR3 extends over 14 amino acids. The ends were cut back, 5 bases at V and 8 bases at J, with 18 bases in the middle. Germline V gives CDR1 SGHVS, CDR2 FNYEAQ. The CDR3 here is CASSPQQGSGGYTF. CDR3 bases: TGTGCCAGCAGCCCGCAACAGGGCTCGGGAGGCTACACCTTC.

This clonotype was detected a few times. The V gene is TRBV7-9, the J gene TRBJ1-4; D is unclear. V lost 8 bases to trimming and J lost 7 bases, with 14 bases between them. CDR3 size: 13 residues. CDR1 and CDR2 from the germline V gene are SEHNR and FQNEAQ (reference sequence). DNA of the CDR3: TGTGCCAGCTTCGGGGAGCGGAGTGAAAAACTGTTTTTT. As protein: CASFGERSEKLFF.

The V and J genes are TRBV20-1 and TRBJ1-1, with D maybe TRBD1 (5 bases). The CDR3 totals 15 residues. Trimming pared 0 bases from V and 5 bases from J, leaving 16 bases between. CDR1 and CDR2 from the germline V gene are DFQATT and SNEGSKA (reference sequence). CDR3 coding DNA: TGCAGTGCTAGAGATCTGAAGGCAGGGAAAACTGAAGCTTTCTTT. Translating gives CSARDLKAGKTEAFF.

The gene calls are TRBV12-3 or TRBV12-4 and TRBJ2-1; 12 positions agree with TRBD1. This CDR3 comprises 15 residues. J gave up 8 bases and V 5 bases, and 7 bases lay outside the gene matches. The CDR3 bases are TGTGCCAGCAGTCCGCCGGGACAGGGGGCCGATGAGCAGTTCTTC. Residues: CASSPPGQGADEQFF.

This clonotype was counted a single time. The chain uses TRBV5-6 and TRBJ1-2; possible D gene TRBD1, 6 bases. Looked up from germline, CDR1 is SGHDT and CDR2 is YYEEEE. The CDR3 extends over 16 amino acids. V lost 1 base and J lost 8, with 21 bases in between. CDR3 protein: CASSLWADSGLGGYTF. CDR3 in DNA: TGTGCCAGCAGCTTGTGGGCGGACAGTGGCCTCGGCGGCTACACCTTC.

V is TRBV28 and J is TRBJ2-7; D call uncertain. Trimming removed 5 bases at V and 4 bases at J, with 21 bases between. From germline, CDR1 is MDHEN and CDR2 SYDVKM. The CDR3 has 16 amino acids. CDR3 DNA sequence: TGTGCCAGCAGTCCCCTCCCCGGGCCACCCGGTTACGAGCAGTACTTC. Encoded protein: CASSPLPGPPGYEQYF.

This clonotype showed up just a few times. The chain has TRBV7-9 and TRBJ1-2; TRBD1 is a possible D gene (6 bases). Trimming cost V 0 bases and J 6 bases, with 11 bases left between them. Per germline, CDR1 SEHNR and CDR2 FQNEAQ (reference sequence). The length of the CDR3 is 14 residues. The CDR3, as DNA: TGTGCCAGCAGCTTAGCGAACCGGGACAATGGCTACACCTTC. Amino acids: CASSLANRDNGYTF.

This clonotype has a single count. The chain is built from TRBV9 and TRBJ1-1; 7 nucleotides agree with TRBD1. The V gene end was trimmed by 3 bases and the J gene end by 6 bases; junction bases not matched to a gene: 5. This CDR3 has 13 residues. Germline values: CDR1 SGDLS, CDR2 YYNGEE. In DNA form, the CDR3 reads TGTGCCAGCAGCGGGGGTACAGGGGCTGAAGCTTTCTTT. Translating it yields CASSGGTGAEAFF.

This clonotype was seen a few times. V usage is TRBV28 and J usage is TRBJ2-7, with 9 positions matching TRBD1. The CDR3 has 16 residues. Losses at the gene ends were 4 bases for V and 3 bases for J; bases not matched to a gene: 10. Germline V lookup: CDR1 MDHEN, CDR2 SYDVKM. CDR3 sequence: CASSSRDREPNYEQYF. Here the CDR3 DNA reads TGTGCCAGCAGTTCCCGGGACAGGGAGCCGAACTACGAGCAGTACTTC.

This clonotype has at least ten counts. The J gene is TRBJ2-7, the V gene TRBV7-9; 10 bases fit TRBD1. The CDR3 covers 14 residues. Germline V gene data show CDR1 as SEHNR and CDR2 as FQNEAQ (reference sequence). The V segment lost 6 bases and the J segment 6 bases; nucleotides outside the gene matches: 8. CDR3 sequence reads: CASRPPGQGFEQYF. In DNA form, the CDR3 reads TGTGCCAGCAGACCCCCGGGACAGGGGTTCGAGCAGTACTTC.

This clonotype was detected a few times. This chain joins TRBV6-1 and TRBJ2-7; D remains unclear. The germline V gene has CDR1 MNHNS and CDR2 SASEGT. The CDR3 loop spans 14 amino acids. V was shortened by 6 bases and J by 1 base, with 13 bases between the two germline ends. The CDR3 sequence is CASRTRDISYEQYF. As DNA, the CDR3 is TGTGCCAGCAGAACCCGCGACATTTCCTACGAGCAGTACTTC.

This clonotype appeared a few times. The chain links TRBV7-2 to TRBJ1-2; no reliable D call. The ends were cut back, 0 bases at V and 0 bases at J, with 11 bases in the middle. The CDR3 contains 16 residues. Germline CDR1 and CDR2: SGHTA and FQGNSA. The CDR3 spells CASSLARQTANYGYTF. CDR3 in DNA: TGTGCCAGCAGCTTAGCCCGCCAAACCGCTAACTATGGCTACACCTTC.

The chain carries TRBV30 and TRBJ2-2; D might be TRBD1 (6 bases). Germline values: CDR1 GTSNPN, CDR2 SVGIG (reference sequence). The V end lost 0 bases, the J end lost 2 bases, and 16 bases lay between the germline ends. The CDR3 sequence is 17 residues long. Here the CDR3 DNA reads TGTGCCTGGAGTGTAATCGGCGTAGGGGGTAACACCGGGGAGCTGTTTTTT. Its protein is CAWSVIGVGGNTGELFF.